The 7 T cell receptor beta chains presented below share a single source sample, sequenced in a study of CD8+CD57+ T cells in acquired aplastic anemia. Template material for TCR beta VDJ and CDR3 profiling consisted of genomic DNA. Using its own MiXCR run on the reads, TCRdb lists one record per CDR3 protein. The table includes approximately 160,000 distinct CDR3 sequences, 35% to 55% detected once. Sequencing was carried out using sorted CD4+, CD8+, or CD8+CD57+ T cells (not recorded which) from PBMCs. The receptors here all came from a human donor in good health.

This clonotype was detected many times. The chain employs TRBV12-3 or TRBV12-4 and TRBJ2-7, with 8 bases matching TRBD2. The CDR3 has 15 residues. The V gene end was trimmed by 1 base and the J gene end by 4 bases; junction bases not matched to a gene: 6. The CDR3 coding sequence is TGTGCCAGCAGTTTAGGGTCGCGGGAGGCATACGAGCAGTACTTC. Its translation: CASSLGSREAYEQYF.

The chain employs TRBV19 and TRBJ1-4, with D tentatively TRBD1 (5 bases). The CDR3 extends over 15 amino acids. Looked up from germline, CDR1 is LNHDA and CDR2 is SQIVND (reference sequence). V was cut by 1 base and J by 2 bases, with 8 bases left in between. CDR3 region: CASSIVGTTNEKLFF. The CDR3 DNA is TGTGCCAGTAGTATAGTGGGGACGACTAATGAAAAACTGTTTTTT.

In its sample, this clonotype was seen many times. The rearrangement links TRBV6-5 to TRBJ1-3; D gene uncertain. The germline CDR1 and CDR2 sequences are MNHEY and SVGAGI. The CDR3 is made up of 15 amino acids. The V end lost 0 bases, the J end lost 7 bases, and 13 bases lay between the germline ends. The CDR3 DNA reads as TGTGCCAGCAGTTACTCGGATCTCAATGGGAACACCATATATTTT. Protein: CASSYSDLNGNTIYF.

V is TRBV10-3 and J is TRBJ1-3; 12 bases agree with TRBD1. Germline CDR1 and CDR2: ENHRY and SYGVKD. This CDR3 has 13 residues. J lost 6 bases, V lost 10 bases, and 4 bases had no gene match. In DNA form, the CDR3 reads TGTGCCAGAGGGGGACAGGGGGCAAACACCATATATTTT. It specifies CARGGQGANTIYF.

This clonotype was detected a few times. The J gene is TRBJ1-6, the V gene TRBV25-1; the D is unclear. From germline, CDR1 is MGHDK and CDR2 SYGVNS. The CDR3 is made up of 14 amino acids. V lost 4 bases and J lost 6, with 10 bases in between. The CDR3 here is CASSAAQPNSPLHF. The CDR3 DNA is TGTGCCAGCAGTGCAGCCCAGCCTAATTCACCCCTCCACTTT.

This clonotype appeared a few times. The J gene is TRBJ2-6, the V gene TRBV28; D is unresolved. There are 13 residues in the CDR3. Trimming cost V 6 bases and J 2 bases, with 5 bases left between them. The germline V gene encodes CDR1 MDHEN and CDR2 SYDVKM. This CDR3 is CASRSTGANVLTF. The CDR3 DNA is TGTGCCAGCAGATCTACTGGGGCCAACGTCCTGACTTTC.

The chain employs TRBV20-1 and TRBJ2-7, with 7 bases lining up with TRBD1. The junction had 6 bases not matched to a gene; V was cut back by 4 bases and J by 0 bases. There are 14 residues in the CDR3. The germline gives CDR1 DFQATT, CDR2 SNEGSKA (reference sequence). The CDR3 coding sequence is TGCAGTGCTACATCCCGGGACAGCTCCTACGAGCAGTACTTC. The encoded protein is CSATSRDSSYEQYF.